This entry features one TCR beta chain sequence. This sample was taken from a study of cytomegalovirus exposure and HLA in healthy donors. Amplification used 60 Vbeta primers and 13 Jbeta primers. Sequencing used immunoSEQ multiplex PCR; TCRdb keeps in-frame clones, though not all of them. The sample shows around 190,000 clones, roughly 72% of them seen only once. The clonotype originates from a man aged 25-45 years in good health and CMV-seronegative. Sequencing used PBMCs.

The CDR3 spells CASSYGRNYNSPLHF. CDR3 bases: TGCGCCAGCAGCTATGGGAGAAACTATAATTCACCCCTCCACTTT. The V call is TRBV5-1, the J call TRBJ1-6; D is unresolved. Germline V gene data show CDR1 as SGHRS and CDR2 as YFSETQ. The germline V and J ends were trimmed by 3 bases and 3 bases, with 10 bases remaining between them. The CDR3 totals 15 residues.